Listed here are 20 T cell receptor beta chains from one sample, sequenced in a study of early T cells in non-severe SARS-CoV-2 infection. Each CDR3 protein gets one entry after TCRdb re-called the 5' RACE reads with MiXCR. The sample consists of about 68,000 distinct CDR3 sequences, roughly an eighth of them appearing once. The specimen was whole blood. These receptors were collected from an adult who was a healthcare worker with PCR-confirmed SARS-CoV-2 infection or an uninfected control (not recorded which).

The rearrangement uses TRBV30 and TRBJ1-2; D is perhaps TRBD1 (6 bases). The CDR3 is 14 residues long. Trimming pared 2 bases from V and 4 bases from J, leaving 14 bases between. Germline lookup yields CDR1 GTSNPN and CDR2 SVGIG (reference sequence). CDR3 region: CAWSPLGALYGYTF. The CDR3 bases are TGTGCCTGGAGTCCCCTGGGGGCCCTCTATGGCTACACCTTC.

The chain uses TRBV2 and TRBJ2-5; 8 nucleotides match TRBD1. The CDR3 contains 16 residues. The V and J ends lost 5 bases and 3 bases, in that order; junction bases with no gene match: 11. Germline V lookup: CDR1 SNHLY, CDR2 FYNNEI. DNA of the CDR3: TGTGCCAGCAGTCCAAGGACAGGGCGATCCGAAGAGACCCAGTACTTC. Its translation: CASSPRTGRSEETQYF.

The CDR3 sequence: CATSRDAGTGANVLTF. The CDR3 nucleotides are TGTGCCACCAGCAGAGACGCGGGGACTGGGGCCAACGTCCTGACTTTC. The J gene is TRBJ2-6, the V gene TRBV15; weak D call: TRBD2 (6 bases). Trimming stripped 0 bases from V and 2 bases from J, with 8 bases between. Germline CDR1 reads LNHNV; CDR2 reads YYDKDF (reference sequence). CDR3 size: 16 residues.

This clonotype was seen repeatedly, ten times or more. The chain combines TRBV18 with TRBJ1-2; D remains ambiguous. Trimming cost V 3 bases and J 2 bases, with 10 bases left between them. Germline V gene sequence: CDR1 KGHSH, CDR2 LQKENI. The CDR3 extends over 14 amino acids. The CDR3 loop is CASSPVLTNYGYTF. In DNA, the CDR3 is TGTGCCAGCTCACCGGTACTGACGAACTATGGCTACACCTTC.

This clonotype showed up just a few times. DNA for the CDR3: TGTGCCAGCAGCCCCGACCTAAGGGGGACTAGCACAGATACGCAGTATTTT. It yields the protein CASSPDLRGTSTDTQYF. J is TRBJ2-3 and V is TRBV7-2; D could derive from TRBD1 or TRBD2 (6 bases each). Per germline, CDR1 SGHTA and CDR2 FQGNSA. The CDR3 has 17 residues. V lost 5 bases to trimming and J lost 0 bases, with 18 bases between them.

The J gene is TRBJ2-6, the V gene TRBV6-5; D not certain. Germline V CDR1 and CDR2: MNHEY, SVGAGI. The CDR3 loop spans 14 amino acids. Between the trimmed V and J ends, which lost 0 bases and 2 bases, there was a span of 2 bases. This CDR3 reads CASSYSTGANVLTF. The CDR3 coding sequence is TGTGCCAGCAGTTACTCTACTGGGGCCAACGTCCTGACTTTC.

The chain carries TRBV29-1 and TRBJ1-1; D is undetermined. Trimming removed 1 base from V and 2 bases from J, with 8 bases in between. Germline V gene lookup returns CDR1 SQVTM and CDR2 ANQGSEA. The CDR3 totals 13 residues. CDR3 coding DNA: TGCAGCGTTGAAGTAGGGAGAAACACTGAAGCTTTCTTT. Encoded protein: CSVEVGRNTEAFF.

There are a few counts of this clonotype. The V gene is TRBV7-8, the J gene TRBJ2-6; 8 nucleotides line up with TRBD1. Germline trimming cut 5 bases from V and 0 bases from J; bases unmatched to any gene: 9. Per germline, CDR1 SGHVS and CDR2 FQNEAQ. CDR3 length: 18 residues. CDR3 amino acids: CASSPDRRGLSGANVLTF. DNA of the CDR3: TGTGCCAGCAGCCCGGACCGCAGGGGGCTCTCTGGGGCCAACGTCCTGACTTTC.

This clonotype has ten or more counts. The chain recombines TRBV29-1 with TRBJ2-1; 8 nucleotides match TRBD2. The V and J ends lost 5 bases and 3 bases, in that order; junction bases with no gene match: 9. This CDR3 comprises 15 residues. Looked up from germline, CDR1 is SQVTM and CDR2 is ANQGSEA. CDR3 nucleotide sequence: TGCAGCGTTCCAAAAGCGGGGGTGGACTACAATGAGCAGTTCTTC. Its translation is CSVPKAGVDYNEQFF.

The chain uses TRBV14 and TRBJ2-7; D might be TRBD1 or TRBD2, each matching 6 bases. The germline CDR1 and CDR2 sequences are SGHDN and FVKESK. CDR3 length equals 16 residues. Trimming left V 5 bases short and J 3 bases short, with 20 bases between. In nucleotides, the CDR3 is TGTGCCAGCAGCATCACCCTCGGGGGCCCCGACTACGAGCAGTACTTC. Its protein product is CASSITLGGPDYEQYF.

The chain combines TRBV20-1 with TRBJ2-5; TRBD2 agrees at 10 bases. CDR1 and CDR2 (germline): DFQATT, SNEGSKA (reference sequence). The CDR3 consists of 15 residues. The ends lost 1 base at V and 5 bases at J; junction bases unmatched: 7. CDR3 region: CSARVSSGGAETQYF. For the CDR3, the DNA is TGCAGTGCTAGAGTGTCCAGCGGGGGGGCGGAGACCCAGTACTTC.

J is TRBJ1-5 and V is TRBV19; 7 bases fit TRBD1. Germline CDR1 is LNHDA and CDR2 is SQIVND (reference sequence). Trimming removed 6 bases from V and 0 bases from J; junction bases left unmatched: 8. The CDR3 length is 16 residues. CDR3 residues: CASSGFRGVSNQPQHF. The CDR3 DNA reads TGTGCCAGTAGCGGATTCAGGGGGGTTAGCAATCAGCCCCAGCATTTT.

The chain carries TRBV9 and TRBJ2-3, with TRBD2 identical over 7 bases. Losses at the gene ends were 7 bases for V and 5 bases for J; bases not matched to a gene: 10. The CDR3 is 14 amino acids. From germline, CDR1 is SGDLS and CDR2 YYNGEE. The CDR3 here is CASATAGDGDTQYF. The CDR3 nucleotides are TGTGCCAGCGCAACTGCGGGGGACGGAGATACGCAGTATTTT.

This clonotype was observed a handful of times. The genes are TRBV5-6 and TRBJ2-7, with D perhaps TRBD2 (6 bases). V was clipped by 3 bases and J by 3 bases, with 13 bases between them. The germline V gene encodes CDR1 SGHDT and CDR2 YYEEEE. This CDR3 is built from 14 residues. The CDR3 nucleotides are TGTGCCAGCAGCTGGGGGGAAGTCCACTACGAGCAGTACTTC. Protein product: CASSWGEVHYEQYF.

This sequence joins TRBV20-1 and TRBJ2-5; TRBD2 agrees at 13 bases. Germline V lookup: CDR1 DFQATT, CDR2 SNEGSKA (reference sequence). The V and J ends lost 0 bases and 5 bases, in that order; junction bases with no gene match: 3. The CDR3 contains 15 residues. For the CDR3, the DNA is TGCAGTGCTAGAGAGCGGACTAGCGGGGGCGAGACCCAGTACTTC. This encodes CSARERTSGGETQYF.

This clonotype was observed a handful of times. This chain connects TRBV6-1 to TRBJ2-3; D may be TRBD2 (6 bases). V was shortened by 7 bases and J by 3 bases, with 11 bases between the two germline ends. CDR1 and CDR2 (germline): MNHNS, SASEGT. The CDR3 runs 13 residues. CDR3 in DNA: TGTGCCAGCAATCCCGCGGGGACAGATACGCAGTATTTT. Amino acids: CASNPAGTDTQYF.

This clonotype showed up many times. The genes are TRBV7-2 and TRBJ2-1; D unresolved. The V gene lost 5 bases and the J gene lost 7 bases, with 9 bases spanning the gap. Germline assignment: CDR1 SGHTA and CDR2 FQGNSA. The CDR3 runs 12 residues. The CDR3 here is CASSPLRNEQFF. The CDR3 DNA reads TGTGCCAGCAGCCCCCTCCGGAATGAGCAGTTCTTC.

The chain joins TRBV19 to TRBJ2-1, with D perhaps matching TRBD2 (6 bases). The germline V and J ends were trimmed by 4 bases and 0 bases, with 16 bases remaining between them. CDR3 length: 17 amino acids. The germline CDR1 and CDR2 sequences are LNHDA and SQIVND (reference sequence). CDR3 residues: CASSRIVRGSSYNEQFF. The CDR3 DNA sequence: TGTGCCAGTAGTAGAATAGTACGGGGGAGCTCCTACAATGAGCAGTTCTTC.

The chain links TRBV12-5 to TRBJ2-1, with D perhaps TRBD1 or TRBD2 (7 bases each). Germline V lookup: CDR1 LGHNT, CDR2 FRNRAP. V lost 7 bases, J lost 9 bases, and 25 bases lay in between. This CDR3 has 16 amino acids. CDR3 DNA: TGTGCTAGTGCCCCTACCCCGGGACCAGGGGGGGGTGAGCAGTTCTTC. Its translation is CASAPTPGPGGGEQFF.

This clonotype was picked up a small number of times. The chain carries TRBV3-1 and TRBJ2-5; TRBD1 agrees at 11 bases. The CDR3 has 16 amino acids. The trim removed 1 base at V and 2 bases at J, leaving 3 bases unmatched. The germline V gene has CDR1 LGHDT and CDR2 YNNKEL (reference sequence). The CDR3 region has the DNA TGTGCCAGCAGCCAAGGGGACAGGGGGTGGCAAGAGACCCAGTACTTC. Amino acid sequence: CASSQGDRGWQETQYF.